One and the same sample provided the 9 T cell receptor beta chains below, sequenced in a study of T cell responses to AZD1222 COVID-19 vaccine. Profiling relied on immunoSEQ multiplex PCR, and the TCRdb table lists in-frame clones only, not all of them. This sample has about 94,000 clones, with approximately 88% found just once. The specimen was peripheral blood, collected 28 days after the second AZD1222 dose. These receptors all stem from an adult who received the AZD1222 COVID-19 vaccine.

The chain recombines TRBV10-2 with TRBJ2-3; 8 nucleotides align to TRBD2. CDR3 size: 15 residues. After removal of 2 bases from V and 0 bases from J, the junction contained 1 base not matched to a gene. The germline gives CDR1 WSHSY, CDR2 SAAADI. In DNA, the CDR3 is TGCGCCAGCAGTGAGGGACTAGCAAGCACAGATACGCAGTATTTT. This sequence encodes CASSEGLASTDTQYF.

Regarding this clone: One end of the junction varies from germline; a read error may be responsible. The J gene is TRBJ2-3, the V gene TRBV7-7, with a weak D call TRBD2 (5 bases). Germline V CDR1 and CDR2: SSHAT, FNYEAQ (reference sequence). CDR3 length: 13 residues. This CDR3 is CASSLDFTDTQYF. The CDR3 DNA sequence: TGTGCTAGCAGCTTGGACTTCACAGATACGCAGTATTTT.

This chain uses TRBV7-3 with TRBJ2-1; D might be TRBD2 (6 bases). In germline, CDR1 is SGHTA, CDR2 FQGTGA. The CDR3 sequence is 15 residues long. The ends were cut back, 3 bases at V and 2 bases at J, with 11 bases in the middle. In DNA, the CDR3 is TGTGCCAGCAGCTTCCGCGGGGCTACCTACAATGAGCAGTTCTTC. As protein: CASSFRGATYNEQFF.

CDR3 bases: TGTGCCAGCAGCTTAGGACTAAGCAATCAGCCCCAGCATTTT. It translates to CASSLGLSNQPQHF. J is TRBJ1-5 and V is TRBV7-2; D is undetermined. This CDR3 region has 14 residues. Trimming shortened V by 1 base and J by 1 base, and 5 bases separated the two germline ends. CDR1 is SGHTA and CDR2 is FQGNSA in the germline V gene.

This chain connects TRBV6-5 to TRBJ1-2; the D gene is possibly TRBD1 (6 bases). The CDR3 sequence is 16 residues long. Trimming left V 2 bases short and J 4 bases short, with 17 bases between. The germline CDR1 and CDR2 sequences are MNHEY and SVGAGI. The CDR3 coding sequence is TGTGCCAGCAGTTACGACCCGCTGGCAGGGGTCTATGGCTACACCTTC. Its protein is CASSYDPLAGVYGYTF.

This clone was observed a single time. The CDR3 loop is CASSQDSVREAEQYF. In DNA form, the CDR3 reads TGTGCCAGCAGCCAAGATTCGGTCAGGGAGGCCGAGCAGTACTTC. The V gene is TRBV14, the J gene TRBJ2-7, with TRBD2 as a possible D gene (6 bases). Trimming shortened V by 0 bases and J by 6 bases, and 15 bases separated the two germline ends. The CDR3 loop spans 15 amino acids. Germline CDR1 reads SGHDN; CDR2 reads FVKESK.

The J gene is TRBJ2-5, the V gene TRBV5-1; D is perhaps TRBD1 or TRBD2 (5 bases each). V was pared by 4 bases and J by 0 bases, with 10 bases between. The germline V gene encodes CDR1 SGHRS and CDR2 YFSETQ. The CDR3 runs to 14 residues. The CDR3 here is CASSVGTNQETQYF. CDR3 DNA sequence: TGCGCCAGCAGCGTAGGGACGAACCAAGAGACCCAGTACTTC.

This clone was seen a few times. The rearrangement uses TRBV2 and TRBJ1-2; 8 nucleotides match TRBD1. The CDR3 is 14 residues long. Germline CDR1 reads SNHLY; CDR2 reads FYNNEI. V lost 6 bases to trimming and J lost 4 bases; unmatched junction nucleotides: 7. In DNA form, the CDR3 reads TGTGCCAGCAGAGATCGGACAGGGCCCTATGGCTACACCTTC. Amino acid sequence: CASRDRTGPYGYTF.

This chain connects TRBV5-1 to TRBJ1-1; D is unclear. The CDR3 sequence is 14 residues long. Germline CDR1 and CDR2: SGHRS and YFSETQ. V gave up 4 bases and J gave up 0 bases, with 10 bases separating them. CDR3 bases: TGCGCCAGCAGCCCAAACAGCTTGAACACTGAAGCTTTCTTT. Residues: CASSPNSLNTEAFF.